This TCR beta chain was recovered during a study of PD-1 blockade in mismatch repair-deficient tumors. Study context: Enrolled about 2012-2016, patients had progressing, pretreated mismatch repair-deficient cancers of 12 types. General study findings and limits: Rapid post-treatment expansion, then contraction, generally preceding radiologic response, marked tumor-resident clones.

V lost 3 bases and J lost 0, with 7 bases in between. The CDR3 length is 13 residues. Germline assignment: CDR1 GTSNPN and CDR2 SVGIG (reference sequence). Regarding this clone: Its specificity is unknown.

TCRdb's copy holds only in-frame clones and misses some; the assay was immunoSEQ multiplex PCR. The sample consists of 120,000 or so clones, about 88% of them appearing once. This sequence was found in an adult with mismatch repair-deficient cancer. Sample: peripheral blood, taken 44 weeks after starting pembrolizumab. The chain employs TRBV30 and TRBJ2-3; perhaps D is TRBD1 or TRBD2 (5 bases each). The DNA for the CDR3 is TGTGCCTGGAGGGGACCGAGCACAGATACGCAGTATTTT. This encodes CAWRGPSTDTQYF. The entire variable domain, with the rest obtained from reference TRBV30 and TRBJ2-3, is as follows: SQTIHQWPATLVQPVGSPLSLECTVEGTSNPNLYWYRQAAGRGLQLLFYSVGIGQISSEVPQNLSASRPQDRQFILSSKKLLLSDSGFYLCAWRGPSTDTQYFGPGTRLTVL.